A single sample is the source of the 32 T cell receptor beta chains below, sequenced in a study of T cells in Graves' hyperthyroidism and ophthalmopathy. From RNA transcripts, TCR beta CDR3 regions were amplified. The HTBI primer set was used in a first-round RT-PCR of the TCR CDR3. TCRdb re-called the multiplex PCR reads with MiXCR, one entry per CDR3 protein. The table has 300,000 or so distinct CDR3 sequences, approximately 16% seen once. The sequenced sample consisted of blood. The receptors here all came from a man aged 30-40 years with Graves' hyperthyroidism.

This clonotype has only a few counts. In this CDR3 the conserved last residue, phenylalanine or tryptophan, is missing, so a read error is likely. The chain links TRBV11-3 to TRBJ2-1; 9 bases map to TRBD2. Germline V gene data show CDR1 as SGHNT and CDR2 as YENEEA. Trimming took 6 bases from V and 0 from J; bases not matched to a gene: 6. The CDR3 sequence is 16 residues long. In nucleotides, the CDR3 is TGTGCCAGCAGTATTCATAGCGGGAGCTCCTACAATGAGCAGTTCCTC. It translates to CASSIHSGSSYNEQFL.

This clonotype was observed once. A read error is possible here, since a much larger clone lies one base away. V gene TRBV5-1 combines with J gene TRBJ1-2, with no clear D. CDR1 and CDR2 (germline): SGHRS, YFSETQ. The CDR3 covers 15 residues. CDR3 coding DNA: TGCGCCAGCAGCTTGTTTCGGATCTCTAACTGTGGCTACACCTTC. Residues: CASSLFRISNCGYTF.

The table lists this clonotype with many counts. The chain has TRBV3-1 and TRBJ1-2; tentative D call: TRBD1 (5 bases). This CDR3 contains 14 residues. V shed 2 bases and J shed 2 bases, with 9 bases lying between them. Per germline, CDR1 LGHDT and CDR2 YNNKEL (reference sequence). The CDR3 loop is CASSQNWGNYGYTF. CDR3 bases: TGTGCCAGCAGCCAAAACTGGGGGAACTATGGCTACACCTTC. Full variable domain (outside the CDR3, taken from reference TRBV3-1 and TRBJ1-2): DTAVSQTPKYLVTQMGNDKSIKCEQNLGHDTMYWYKQDSKKFLKIMFSYNNKELIINETVPNRFSPKSPDKAHLNLHINSLELGDSAVYFCASSQNWGNYGYTFGSGTRLTVV.

This chain uses TRBV9 with TRBJ2-4; a possible D gene is TRBD1 (5 bases). The CDR3 contains 15 residues. The germline gives CDR1 SGDLS, CDR2 YYNGEE. Trimming left V 0 bases short and J 5 bases short, with 12 bases between. The CDR3: CASSVGMGLQNIQYF. DNA for the CDR3: TGTGCCAGCAGCGTAGGTATGGGGCTACAAAACATTCAGTACTTC.

The chain joins TRBV29-1 to TRBJ1-4, with D tentatively TRBD1 (6 bases). There are 14 residues in the CDR3. The germline V gene encodes CDR1 SQVTM and CDR2 ANQGSEA. Trimming removed 5 bases from V and 7 bases from J, with 17 bases in between. The DNA of the CDR3 is TGCAGCGTTTTTGCGGGGCAGGGGAGTGAAAAACTGTTTTTT. Encoded protein: CSVFAGQGSEKLFF.

The chain recombines TRBV18 with TRBJ1-1, with TRBD1 identical over 10 bases. Germline CDR1 KGHSH, CDR2 LQKENI. The CDR3 sequence is 20 residues long. Trimming cost V 3 bases and J 1 base; bases outside gene matches: 17. The CDR3 coding sequence is TGTGCCAGCTCACCGGTGGGGACAGGGGCCCTCTTTTACTCGAACACTGAAGCTTTCTTT. Translating it yields CASSPVGTGALFYSNTEAFF. Supplemented by reference TRBV18 and TRBJ1-1, the full variable domain reads NAGVMQNPRHLVRRRGQEARLRCSPMKGHSHVYWYRQLPEEGLKFMVYLQKENIIDESGMPKERFSAEFPKEGPSILRIQQVVRGDSAAYFCASSPVGTGALFYSNTEAFFGQGTRLTVV.

This clonotype appeared many times. The chain uses TRBV6-6 and TRBJ2-5; 10 bases are shared with TRBD1. There are 16 residues in the CDR3. V was pared by 0 bases and J by 5 bases, with 6 bases of the junction left unmatched. Germline assignment: CDR1 MNHNY and CDR2 SVGAGI (reference sequence). CDR3 coding DNA: TGTGCCAGCAGTTACTCCCGACAGGGGGCGGAGGAGACCCAGTACTTC. Translation gives CASSYSRQGAEETQYF.

The V call is TRBV6-1, the J call TRBJ2-1; 7 bases line up with TRBD1. CDR3 length: 13 residues. After removal of 5 bases from V and 10 bases from J, the junction contained 8 bases not matched to a gene. Germline loops: CDR1 MNHNS, CDR2 SASEGT. CDR3 bases: TGTGCCAGCAGTCCGGACAGGTCTCAAGAGCAGTTCTTC. Amino acids: CASSPDRSQEQFF.

This clonotype showed up many times. V gene TRBV2 combines with J gene TRBJ2-6; 7 bases agree with TRBD2. The CDR3 loop spans 13 amino acids. Trimming cost V 7 bases and J 8 bases; bases outside gene matches: 5. Germline values: CDR1 SNHLY, CDR2 FYNNEI. The CDR3 protein is CASTWGGSNVLTF. CDR3 coding DNA: TGTGCCAGCACCTGGGGGGGGTCCAACGTCCTGACTTTC. The variable domain in full, with the rest retrieved from reference TRBV2 and TRBJ2-6, is EPEVTQTPSHQVTQMGQEVILRCVPISNHLYFYWYRQILGQKVEFLVSFYNNEISEKSEIFDDQFSVERPDGSNFTLKIRSTKLEDSAMYFCASTWGGSNVLTFGAGSRLTVL.

This clonotype has at least ten counts. This chain joins TRBV7-3 and TRBJ2-1, with no clear D. CDR3 length: 13 amino acids. Germline CDR1 reads SGHTA; CDR2 reads FQGTGA. Trimming stripped 1 base from V and 5 bases from J, with 6 bases between. CDR3 sequence reads: CASSLNLDNEQFF. CDR3 DNA sequence: TGTGCCAGCAGCTTAAATCTCGACAATGAGCAGTTCTTC.

This clonotype was picked up a small number of times. The gene calls are TRBV25-1 and TRBJ2-1; 8 positions agree with TRBD1. J was trimmed by 4 bases and V by 5 bases; bases with no gene match: 10. The CDR3 has 16 amino acids. Germline assignment: CDR1 MGHDK and CDR2 SYGVNS. Written as DNA, the CDR3 is TGTGCCAGCAGTAAATTCCAGGGGGCCGGGTACAATGAGCAGTTCTTC. Translation: CASSKFQGAGYNEQFF.

This chain uses TRBV5-4 with TRBJ2-1; TRBD1 agrees at 7 bases. Trimming took 0 bases from V and 6 from J; bases not matched to a gene: 6. This CDR3 has 15 residues. CDR1 SGHNT and CDR2 YYREEE come from the germline V gene (reference sequence). The CDR3 loop reads CASSLAKGAGNEQFF. In DNA, the CDR3 is TGTGCCAGCAGCTTGGCCAAGGGGGCGGGCAATGAGCAGTTCTTC.

This clonotype was found a few times. The J gene is TRBJ2-4, the V gene TRBV7-3; 7 positions match TRBD2. Trimming removed 0 bases from V and 8 bases from J; junction bases left unmatched: 7. The CDR3 length is 15 residues. Germline V gene lookup returns CDR1 SGHTA and CDR2 FQGTGA. The CDR3 DNA reads TGTGCCAGCAGCTTAACGGGGGGGGGTCTGGACATTCAGTACTTC. As protein: CASSLTGGGLDIQYF.

This clonotype was observed many times. J is TRBJ2-3 and V is TRBV12-3 or TRBV12-4; tentative D call: TRBD1 (6 bases). The CDR3 sequence is 15 residues long. The ends were cut back, 8 bases at V and 6 bases at J, with 21 bases in the middle. The CDR3 spells CASEMGHLLRDTQYF. The CDR3, as DNA: TGTGCCAGCGAAATGGGACATCTCCTCCGGGATACGCAGTATTTT.

V is TRBV19 and J is TRBJ2-1, with TRBD1 identical over 10 bases. CDR1 and CDR2 from the germline V gene are LNHDA and SQIVND (reference sequence). The CDR3 length is 15 residues. V trimming: 6 bases; J trimming: 7 bases; junction bases outside the gene matches: 9. CDR3 sequence: CASRWGTGDANEQFF. The CDR3 DNA is TGTGCCAGTAGGTGGGGGACAGGGGATGCAAATGAGCAGTTCTTC. The full variable domain, its missing parts supplied by reference TRBV19 and TRBJ2-1, is DGGITQSPKYLFRKEGQNVTLSCEQNLNHDAMYWYRQDPGQGLRLIYYSQIVNDFQKGDIAEGYSVSREKKESFPLTVTSAQKNPTAFYLCASRWGTGDANEQFFGPGTRLTVL.

This clonotype was counted ten times or more. V usage is TRBV3-1 and J usage is TRBJ2-2, with D possibly matching TRBD2 (6 bases). Germline CDR1 is LGHDT and CDR2 is YNNKEL (reference sequence). CDR3 length equals 15 residues. Deletions cut 3 bases from V and 3 bases from J, with 11 bases between. The CDR3: CASSQEGGYTGELFF. The CDR3 DNA reads TGTGCCAGCAGCCAGGAGGGCGGTTACACCGGGGAGCTGTTTTTT.

V gene TRBV6-1 combines with J gene TRBJ2-7; possible D gene TRBD2, 6 bases. This CDR3 is built from 13 residues. Per the germline V gene, CDR1 is MNHNS and CDR2 is SASEGT. V lost 6 bases, J lost 3 bases, and 12 bases lay in between. CDR3 bases: TGTGCCAGCAGGGTAACGGGGGACTACGAGCAGTACTTC. This encodes CASRVTGDYEQYF.

This clonotype occurred a few times. This rearrangement joins TRBV20-1 to TRBJ1-2; D gene ambiguous. Trimming stripped 0 bases from V and 4 bases from J, with 3 bases between. The CDR3 extends over 11 amino acids. Germline CDR1 DFQATT, CDR2 SNEGSKA (reference sequence). The CDR3: CSARESYGYTF. Written as DNA, the CDR3 is TGCAGTGCTAGAGAGAGCTATGGCTACACCTTC.

There are many counts of this clonotype. The chain combines TRBV6-6 with TRBJ2-7; tentative D call: TRBD1 (6 bases). This CDR3 spans 15 amino acids. Trimming shortened V by 2 bases and J by 6 bases, and 17 bases separated the two germline ends. Germline CDR1 MNHNY, CDR2 SVGAGI (reference sequence). CDR3 nucleotide sequence: TGTGCCAGCAGTTACAAGGCAGGGGCAGACCGCGAGCAGTACTTC. Amino acid sequence: CASSYKAGADREQYF.

This clonotype was detected many times. The chain combines TRBV20-1 with TRBJ2-7; D possibly corresponds to TRBD2 (6 bases). CDR1 is DFQATT, CDR2 SNEGSKA, per germline (reference sequence). The CDR3 length is 16 residues. The V end lost 0 bases, the J end lost 0 bases, and 15 bases lay between the germline ends. CDR3 protein: CSARDRRLGGSYEQYF. The CDR3 nucleotides are TGCAGTGCTAGAGACCGAAGACTAGGCGGCTCCTACGAGCAGTACTTC.

This clonotype was counted at least ten times. The J gene is TRBJ2-7, the V gene TRBV12-3 or TRBV12-4; TRBD1 is a possible D gene (6 bases). CDR3 length equals 14 residues. V was shortened by 2 bases and J by 2 bases, with 10 bases between the two germline ends. This chain's CDR3 is CASSLSRDTYEQYF. CDR3 bases: TGTGCCAGCAGTTTATCCCGGGACACCTACGAGCAGTACTTC.

This clonotype was observed a few times. The chain combines TRBV27 with TRBJ1-3, with no clear D. CDR1 is MNHEY and CDR2 is SMNVEV in the germline V gene (reference sequence). This CDR3 comprises 14 residues. Trimming left V 6 bases short and J 4 bases short, with 13 bases between. CDR3 residues: CASSRRVAGNTIYF. The CDR3, as DNA: TGTGCCAGCAGCCGAAGGGTAGCCGGAAACACCATATATTTT.

This clonotype was seen ten or more times. The chain combines TRBV2 with TRBJ2-1; no firm D call. This CDR3 contains 14 residues. Trimming took off 8 bases at V and 0 bases at J, with 11 bases between the two ends. CDR1 is SNHLY and CDR2 is FYNNEI in the germline V gene. DNA for the CDR3: TGTGCCAGCCAGAGCTGGAGCTCCTACAATGAGCAGTTCTTC. This sequence encodes CASQSWSSYNEQFF.

In the case of this clonotype: This sequence is one base from a far larger clone and is likely a read error. This chain joins TRBV30 and TRBJ1-5; tentatively, D is TRBD1 (6 bases). The CDR3 is 13 amino acids. Per the germline V gene, CDR1 is GTSNPN and CDR2 is SVGIG (reference sequence). The CDR3 nucleotides are TGTGCCTGGAGTGTAGGGGGGAATCAGCCCCGGCATTTT. Protein sequence: CAWSVGGNQPRHF.

This clonotype was counted at least ten times. The CDR3 DNA sequence: TGTGCCACCTCGGACGGAGCTTTCGGCTACACCTTC. Translation gives CATSDGAFGYTF. The chain recombines TRBV6-1 with TRBJ1-2; unclear D gene. The V end was cut by 10 bases, the J end by 8 bases, with 17 bases between. The germline V gene has CDR1 MNHNS and CDR2 SASEGT. The CDR3 loop spans 12 amino acids.

This clonotype was recorded many times. J is TRBJ2-5 and V is TRBV24-1, with D possibly matching TRBD1 (5 bases). Germline CDR1 is KGHDR and CDR2 is SFDVKD. Trimming left V 5 bases short and J 5 bases short, with 14 bases between. This CDR3 has 14 amino acids. The chain's CDR3 is CATSGPLAGETQYF. The CDR3 DNA reads TGTGCCACCAGTGGGCCATTGGCAGGGGAGACCCAGTACTTC.

In this sample, this clonotype turned up many times. The chain employs TRBV2 and TRBJ2-5; no definite D call. The CDR3 totals 13 residues. Germline CDR1 SNHLY, CDR2 FYNNEI. V was shortened by 5 bases and J by 5 bases, with 12 bases between the two germline ends. This CDR3 is CASSLEAKETQYF. Here the CDR3 DNA reads TGTGCCAGCAGTTTGGAAGCGAAGGAGACCCAGTACTTC. The whole variable domain, remainder taken from reference TRBV2 and TRBJ2-5, is EPEVTQTPSHQVTQMGQEVILRCVPISNHLYFYWYRQILGQKVEFLVSFYNNEISEKSEIFDDQFSVERPDGSNFTLKIRSTKLEDSAMYFCASSLEAKETQYFGPGTRLLVL.

The chain uses TRBV19 and TRBJ1-1, with a possible D match to TRBD1 (5 bases). Deletions cut 6 bases from V and 3 bases from J, with 20 bases between. This CDR3 region has 16 residues. Germline CDR1 and CDR2: LNHDA and SQIVND (reference sequence). The CDR3 nucleotides are TGTGCCAGTAGCCTAACTCCCAGGGCTGCAGACACTGAAGCTTTCTTT. Residues: CASSLTPRAADTEAFF.

This clonotype was seen a handful of times. This chain connects TRBV19 to TRBJ2-1; 15 bases are shared with TRBD2. CDR3 length: 15 amino acids. From germline, CDR1 is LNHDA and CDR2 SQIVND (reference sequence). Unmatched junction bases numbered 5, after V lost 4 bases and J lost 10 bases. This CDR3 is CASSTGTSGRREQFF. Here the CDR3 DNA reads TGTGCCAGTAGTACGGGGACTAGCGGGAGGAGGGAGCAGTTCTTC.

This clonotype has ten or more counts. The rearrangement links TRBV7-9 to TRBJ2-2; D unclear. V lost 5 bases and J 7 bases, leaving 8 bases between the germline ends. CDR3 length equals 12 residues. The germline V gene encodes CDR1 SEHNR and CDR2 FQNEAQ (reference sequence). CDR3 nucleotides: TGTGCCAGCAGCGCCGGTAGCGGGGAGCTGTTTTTT. It is translated as CASSAGSGELFF.

There are many counts of this clonotype. V gene TRBV5-1 combines with J gene TRBJ1-1; D unclear. Deletions cut 1 base from V and 3 bases from J, with 7 bases between. Germline values: CDR1 SGHRS, CDR2 YFSETQ. The CDR3 covers 13 residues. This CDR3 reads CASSLNGDTEAFF. DNA for the CDR3: TGCGCCAGCAGCTTGAACGGGGACACTGAAGCTTTCTTT.

Comment on this clonotype: A clone one base away is much larger, so this may be a read error. This chain connects TRBV6-9 to TRBJ2-7; the D gene could be TRBD1 or TRBD2 (5 bases each). V was shortened by 4 bases and J by 7 bases, with 23 bases between the two germline ends. Germline V lookup: CDR1 MNHGY, CDR2 SVAAGI. CDR3 size: 16 residues. CDR3 sequence reads: CASSSDRDRAGEEQYF. The CDR3 DNA is TGTGCCAGCAGTTCCGACCGGGACCGCGCCGGCGAGGAGCAGTACTTC.